The 26 T cell receptor beta chains below were found in one sample sequenced in a study of blood T cell repertoires in COVID-19. Assay used: immunoSEQ multiplex PCR; TCRdb lists only in-frame clones, some missing. The profile shows roughly 200,000 clones, 80% to 90% of them singletons. What was sequenced was PBMCs or T cells enriched from blood (not recorded which). These receptors all come from a woman aged 50 to 60 who had been exposed to COVID-19.

The chain couples TRBV11-2 to TRBJ1-2; a weak D match, TRBD1 (6 bases). Germline CDR1 reads SGHAT; CDR2 reads FQNNGV. Trimming stripped 1 base from V and 4 bases from J, with 13 bases between. The CDR3 runs 15 residues. The CDR3: CASSLVDRLGYGYTF. The CDR3 DNA reads as TGTGCCAGCAGCTTAGTAGACAGGTTAGGCTATGGCTACACCTTC.

The V gene is TRBV11-2, the J gene TRBJ2-5; 11 bases map to TRBD1. CDR1 is SGHAT and CDR2 is FQNNGV in the germline V gene. The CDR3 runs to 15 residues. The V gene end was trimmed by 3 bases and the J gene end by 5 bases; junction bases not matched to a gene: 5. This CDR3 is CASSLGQGGEETQYF. CDR3 in DNA: TGTGCCAGCAGCTTGGGACAGGGGGGAGAGGAGACCCAGTACTTC.

This chain uses TRBV5-1 with TRBJ2-3, with D perhaps matching TRBD2 (5 bases). The CDR3 runs 15 residues. Trimming took 3 bases from V and 4 from J, leaving 15 bases between them. The germline CDR1 and CDR2 sequences are SGHRS and YFSETQ. This chain's CDR3 is CASSSGLGISDTQYF. The CDR3 DNA follows: TGCGCCAGCAGCTCCGGACTCGGAATTTCAGATACGCAGTATTTT.

The CDR3 sequence is CATSGGRSPLHF. CDR3 DNA sequence: TGTGCCACCTCAGGGGGCCGATCACCCCTCCACTTT. The V gene is TRBV19, the J gene TRBJ1-6; 8 bases are shared with TRBD1. CDR3 length: 12 amino acids. Trimming cost V 10 bases and J 10 bases; bases outside gene matches: 6. Germline CDR1 and CDR2: LNHDA and SQIVND (reference sequence).

The rearrangement uses TRBV10-3 and TRBJ1-4, with D tentatively TRBD1 (6 bases). There are 13 residues in the CDR3. The germline V gene encodes CDR1 ENHRY and CDR2 SYGVKD. Between the trimmed V and J ends, which lost 11 bases and 4 bases, there was a span of 14 bases. CDR3 DNA sequence: TGTGCCGTCAAGGGGGGGTTTAATGAAAAACTGTTTTTT. This gives the protein CAVKGGFNEKLFF.

The sample holds one count of this clone. The chain is built from TRBV29-1 and TRBJ1-2; 8 bases match TRBD1. Germline V lookup: CDR1 SQVTM, CDR2 ANQGSEA. CDR3 length: 13 amino acids. V shed 4 bases and J 4 bases; nucleotides not matched to a gene: 5. CDR3 nucleotide sequence: TGCAGCGTTGCAACAGGGGGTCTCTATGGCTACACCTTC. Its protein product is CSVATGGLYGYTF.

This clone was found once. This rearrangement joins TRBV5-1 to TRBJ1-2; tentative D call: TRBD1 (5 bases). The germline V gene has CDR1 SGHRS and CDR2 YFSETQ. This CDR3 has 15 residues. V was cut by 1 base and J by 4 bases, with 14 bases left in between. CDR3 bases: TGCGCCAGCAGCTTGCAGGGAGGGGCGTCCTATGGCTACACCTTC. Residues: CASSLQGGASYGYTF.

This chain uses TRBV11-2 with TRBJ2-7; tentative D call: TRBD2 (5 bases). The V end was cut by 5 bases, the J end by 0 bases, with 17 bases between. This CDR3 spans 16 amino acids. Looked up from germline, CDR1 is SGHAT and CDR2 is FQNNGV. DNA of the CDR3: TGTGCCAGCAGCCCCCGAGGAGCGGCCAGCTCCTACGAGCAGTACTTC. It translates to CASSPRGAASSYEQYF.

The V gene is TRBV7-8, the J gene TRBJ1-6; TRBD1 is a possible D gene (6 bases). CDR1 SGHVS and CDR2 FQNEAQ come from the germline V gene. Trimming pared 4 bases from V and 7 bases from J, leaving 17 bases between. The CDR3 is 16 amino acids. In DNA, the CDR3 is TGTGCCAGCAGCTCCGCTCTCAGGGGAGTGAATTCACCCCTCCACTTT. Its translation is CASSSALRGVNSPLHF.

This chain connects TRBV7-2 to TRBJ2-7; 9 bases align to TRBD1. J gave up 1 base and V 4 bases, and 8 bases lay outside the gene matches. Looked up from germline, CDR1 is SGHTA and CDR2 is FQGNSA. The CDR3 consists of 16 residues. The CDR3 is CASSSLSGTGSYEQYF. In DNA, the CDR3 is TGTGCCAGCAGCTCTCTTTCCGGGACAGGGTCCTACGAGCAGTACTTC.

CDR3 sequence (DNA): TGTGCCAGCAGCTTGTATGGGACAGGGATGGCACCCCTCCACTTT. Amino acid sequence: CASSLYGTGMAPLHF. This chain joins TRBV5-4 and TRBJ1-6; TRBD1 matches at 9 bases. With V trimmed by 1 base and J by 11 bases, 7 bases remained unmatched. Germline V lookup: CDR1 SGHNT, CDR2 YYREEE (reference sequence). This CDR3 has 15 residues.

In nucleotides, the CDR3 is TGTGCCAGCAGCCCTGGGACAGGGGGGACATTGGACACTGAAGCTTTCTTT. Protein product: CASSPGTGGTLDTEAFF. V usage is TRBV9 and J usage is TRBJ1-1; 11 bases map to TRBD1. Germline trimming cut 4 bases from V and 3 bases from J; bases unmatched to any gene: 11. The CDR3 consists of 17 residues. Germline assignment: CDR1 SGDLS and CDR2 YYNGEE.

The chain employs TRBV6-2 or TRBV6-3 and TRBJ2-5; 12 bases are a match to TRBD2. Germline CDR1 and CDR2: MNHEY and SVGEGT. The CDR3 totals 17 residues. J was trimmed by 2 bases and V by 6 bases; bases with no gene match: 10. The CDR3 DNA is TGTGCCAGCAGCCACGAACCACTAGCGGGGGGACAAGAGACCCAGTACTTC. It encodes CASSHEPLAGGQETQYF.

The V and J genes are TRBV9 and TRBJ1-1; D is undetermined. V lost 4 bases and J 2 bases, leaving 12 bases between the germline ends. This CDR3 comprises 14 residues. Germline-derived CDR1 and CDR2 are SGDLS and YYNGEE. The CDR3: CASSRGLINTEAFF. Here the CDR3 DNA reads TGTGCCAGCAGCCGAGGGTTGATCAACACTGAAGCTTTCTTT.

V gene TRBV18 combines with J gene TRBJ1-4; 7 bases line up with TRBD1. The CDR3 is made up of 18 amino acids. CDR1 is KGHSH and CDR2 is LQKENI in the germline V gene. Losses at the gene ends were 3 bases for V and 1 base for J; bases not matched to a gene: 11. The CDR3 DNA follows: TGTGCCAGCTCACCCCGGACAGGAATTTTCGTAACTAATGAAAAACTGTTTTTT. Translation gives CASSPRTGIFVTNEKLFF.

This clone was picked up a small number of times. This chain connects TRBV5-1 to TRBJ2-7, with 8 bases identical to TRBD1. This CDR3 comprises 15 residues. Trimming cost V 1 base and J 3 bases; bases outside gene matches: 6. Germline V lookup: CDR1 SGHRS, CDR2 YFSETQ. In DNA, the CDR3 is TGCGCCAGCAGCTTGACGGCAGGGGGCGGCTACGAGCAGTACTTC. This translates into CASSLTAGGGYEQYF.

The chain is built from TRBV3-1 (or the pseudogene TRBV3-2) and TRBJ1-2; no clear D gene. The germline V gene encodes CDR1 LGHDT and CDR2 YNNKEL (reference sequence). V gave up 5 bases and J gave up 5 bases, with 15 bases separating them. The CDR3 has 14 amino acids. The CDR3 sequence: CASSRAPGRYGYTF. The CDR3 DNA is TGTGCCAGCAGCAGGGCCCCGGGGAGGTATGGCTACACCTTC.

CDR3 sequence (DNA): TGCGCCAGCACAGAAGCGGGAGGGGAGACCCAGTACTTC. Translated, it gives CASTEAGGETQYF. The gene calls are TRBV5-1 and TRBJ2-5; 10 bases line up with TRBD2. Unmatched junction bases numbered 4, after V lost 6 bases and J lost 5 bases. This CDR3 contains 13 residues. Germline V CDR1 and CDR2: SGHRS, YFSETQ. Full variable domain (missing parts from reference TRBV5-1 and TRBJ2-5): KAGVTQTPRYLIKTRGQQVTLSCSPISGHRSVSWYQQTPGQGLQFLFEYFSETQRNKGNFPGRFSGRQFSNSRSEMNVSTLELGDSALYLCASTEAGGETQYFGPGTRLLVL.

The chain has TRBV19 and TRBJ1-6; a possible D gene is TRBD1 (6 bases). Germline CDR1 reads LNHDA; CDR2 reads SQIVND (reference sequence). The CDR3 totals 15 residues. With 4 bases removed from V and 9 bases from J, the gap between germline ends came to 16 bases. CDR3 DNA: TGTGCCAGTAGTAGGGACACCAACAAGGGTTCACCCCTCCACTTT. Its translation is CASSRDTNKGSPLHF.

The chain uses TRBV12-3 or TRBV12-4 and TRBJ1-1, with D tentatively TRBD1 (5 bases). The CDR3 totals 13 residues. V was pared by 5 bases and J by 1 base, with 8 bases between. The CDR3 DNA is TGTGCCAGCAGTGCAGACAGGAACACTGAAGCTTTCTTT. Amino acid sequence: CASSADRNTEAFF.

The chain couples TRBV7-9 to TRBJ1-1; TRBD1 is a possible D gene (6 bases). Looked up from germline, CDR1 is SEHNR and CDR2 is FQNEAQ (reference sequence). V was trimmed by 4 bases and J by 4 bases, leaving 13 bases between them. The CDR3 loop spans 14 amino acids. The CDR3 is CASSSPGGATEAFF. CDR3 bases: TGTGCCAGCAGCTCCCCGGGGGGGGCCACTGAAGCTTTCTTT. Using reference TRBV7-9 and TRBJ1-1 for the parts outside the CDR3, the full variable domain is DTGVSQNPRHKITKRGQNVTFRCDPISEHNRLYWYRQTLGQGPEFLTYFQNEAQLEKSRLLSDRFSAERPKGSFSTLEIQRTEQGDSAMYLCASSSPGGATEAFFGQGTRLTVV.

The V and J genes are TRBV19 and TRBJ2-7, with D hard to call. Germline values: CDR1 LNHDA, CDR2 SQIVND (reference sequence). CDR3 length: 13 residues. Trimming removed 5 bases at V and 1 base at J, with 9 bases between. CDR3 coding DNA: TGTGCCAGTAGTCTTGACTCGTCCTACGAGCAGTACTTC. It encodes CASSLDSSYEQYF.

The DNA of the CDR3 is TGTGCCAGCAGGGCCGGAGCTAACTATGGCTACACCTTC. Its protein is CASRAGANYGYTF. This rearrangement joins TRBV12-3 or TRBV12-4 to TRBJ1-2; D ambiguous. The CDR3 sequence is 13 residues long. V lost 6 bases, J lost 0 bases, and 8 bases lay in between.

The rearrangement uses TRBV6-5 and TRBJ1-1; tentative D call: TRBD1 (5 bases). Germline V gives CDR1 MNHEY, CDR2 SVGAGI. V shed 0 bases and J shed 3 bases, with 11 bases lying between them. The CDR3 is made up of 15 amino acids. Here the CDR3 reads CASSYSPPRDTEAFF. Written as DNA, the CDR3 is TGTGCCAGCAGTTACTCACCGCCCAGGGACACTGAAGCTTTCTTT.

The chain carries TRBV6-2 or TRBV6-3 and TRBJ1-5, with D tentatively TRBD1 (6 bases). From germline, CDR1 is MNHEY and CDR2 SVGEGT. The CDR3 runs to 21 residues. Trimming left V 5 bases short and J 0 bases short, with 29 bases between. The CDR3 is CASSPIRQSGGPVYSNQPQHF. DNA of the CDR3: TGTGCCAGCAGTCCGATCCGGCAGAGCGGGGGGCCGGTCTATAGCAATCAGCCCCAGCATTTT.

This clone was seen once. This chain connects TRBV2 to TRBJ1-1, with D perhaps matching TRBD1 (6 bases). The V and J ends lost 4 bases and 5 bases respectively, with 14 bases between them. This CDR3 is 14 amino acids long. Germline loops: CDR1 SNHLY, CDR2 FYNNEI. Written as DNA, the CDR3 is TGTGCCAGCAGTGGGCTACAGGGACGGACTGAAGCTTTCTTT. Its protein product is CASSGLQGRTEAFF.